Listed here are 25 T cell receptor beta chains from one sample, sequenced in a study of T cells in Graves' hyperthyroidism and ophthalmopathy. TCR beta CDR3 sequences were amplified from RNA transcripts. In the first-round RT-PCR of the TCR CDR3, the HTBI primer set was used. Each CDR3 protein gets one entry after TCRdb re-called the multiplex PCR reads with MiXCR. The sample shows around 370,000 distinct CDR3 sequences, about a fifth of them seen only once. The specimen sequenced was blood. The receptors stem from a man between 18 and 35 years old with Graves' ophthalmopathy.

This chain joins TRBV10-2 and TRBJ2-3; TRBD1 might be the D (6 bases). This CDR3 has 14 residues. Germline values: CDR1 WSHSY, CDR2 SAAADI. V gave up 8 bases and J gave up 2 bases, with 14 bases separating them. CDR3: CASGQGHTTDTQYF. The CDR3 DNA follows: TGCGCCAGCGGCCAGGGACACACCACAGATACGCAGTATTTT.

The rearrangement links TRBV7-3 to TRBJ2-1; perhaps D is TRBD1 or TRBD2 (6 bases each). This CDR3 contains 15 residues. CDR1 is SGHTA and CDR2 is FQGTGA in the germline V gene. Trimming shortened V by 1 base and J by 8 bases, and 15 bases separated the two germline ends. The CDR3 sequence is CASSLKQGGTDEQFF. CDR3 nucleotides: TGTGCCAGCAGCTTAAAACAGGGAGGTACCGATGAGCAGTTCTTC.

This clonotype was recorded a few times. The chain carries TRBV27 and TRBJ1-6, with D unresolved. With 2 bases removed from V and 3 bases from J, the gap between germline ends came to 5 bases. The CDR3 has 14 amino acids. In germline, CDR1 is MNHEY, CDR2 SMNVEV (reference sequence). CDR3 sequence: CASSLVYYNSPLHF. CDR3 in DNA: TGTGCCAGCAGTTTAGTCTACTATAATTCACCCCTCCACTTT.

This clonotype has at least ten counts. This rearrangement joins TRBV18 to TRBJ1-2, with a weak D call TRBD1 (5 bases). Germline CDR1 and CDR2: KGHSH and LQKENI. V was trimmed by 3 bases and J by 6 bases, leaving 5 bases between them. This CDR3 contains 11 residues. The CDR3 bases are TGTGCCAGCTCACCCAGGGATGGCTACACCTTC. Its protein product is CASSPRDGYTF.

This clonotype was counted ten times or more. This chain connects TRBV20-1 to TRBJ2-3; perhaps D is TRBD1 or TRBD2 (6 bases each). Germline-derived CDR1 and CDR2 are DFQATT and SNEGSKA (reference sequence). Trimming pared 4 bases from V and 0 bases from J, leaving 17 bases between. The CDR3 totals 16 residues. CDR3 in DNA: TGCAGTGCTAAAGAGGGGGGAACAGATAGCACAGATACGCAGTATTTT. This codes for CSAKEGGTDSTDTQYF.

Ten or more counts support this clonotype. This sequence joins TRBV3-1 and TRBJ1-1; D is unclear. Germline CDR1 is LGHDT and CDR2 is YNNKEL (reference sequence). The CDR3 has 14 amino acids. The germline V and J ends were trimmed by 7 bases and 4 bases, with 16 bases remaining between them. Written as DNA, the CDR3 is TGTGCCAGCAAAAGGGAGGCCGGAGGCACTGAAGCTTTCTTT. Its protein is CASKREAGGTEAFF.

This clonotype was observed at least ten times. The J gene is TRBJ2-5, the V gene TRBV13; D may be TRBD1 (5 bases). CDR1 PRHDT and CDR2 FYEKMQ come from the germline V gene (reference sequence). CDR3 size: 15 residues. V lost 5 bases, J lost 1 base, and 14 bases lay in between. The CDR3 spells CASSPDTYPQETQYF. The CDR3 coding sequence is TGTGCCAGCAGCCCGGACACCTATCCCCAAGAGACCCAGTACTTC.

This clonotype was counted ten times or more. This sequence joins TRBV2 and TRBJ1-5; possible D gene TRBD1, 5 bases. This CDR3 is built from 16 residues. The germline CDR1 and CDR2 sequences are SNHLY and FYNNEI. The V end lost 5 bases, the J end lost 6 bases, and 20 bases lay between the germline ends. As DNA, the CDR3 is TGTGCCAGCAGTTCCACTGGGACTGCTGGACGTCAGCCCCAGCATTTT. Translation gives CASSSTGTAGRQPQHF.

This clonotype has a count of ten or more. This chain joins TRBV5-1 and TRBJ1-1, with TRBD1 as a possible D gene (5 bases). The germline V gene encodes CDR1 SGHRS and CDR2 YFSETQ. The V end was cut by 1 base, the J end by 6 bases, with 16 bases between. This CDR3 region has 15 residues. CDR3 nucleotides: TGCGCCAGCAGCTTGAGGGGAGTGAGAGGCGCTGAAGCTTTCTTT. Translated: CASSLRGVRGAEAFF.

This clonotype was counted ten times or more. J is TRBJ1-5 and V is TRBV12-3 or TRBV12-4, with a possible D match to TRBD1 (5 bases). Trimming removed 3 bases at V and 3 bases at J, with 9 bases between. There are 14 residues in the CDR3. CDR3 loop: CASSFGALNQPQHF. In DNA form, the CDR3 reads TGTGCCAGCAGTTTTGGGGCCCTCAATCAGCCCCAGCATTTT.

V and J are TRBV5-1 and TRBJ2-7, with D possibly being TRBD1 (6 bases). The V gene lost 0 bases and the J gene lost 3 bases, with 10 bases spanning the gap. The V gene's germline CDR1 is SGHRS and CDR2 YFSETQ. This CDR3 spans 14 amino acids. CDR3 in amino acids: CASSLVTGFYEQYF. CDR3 nucleotide sequence: TGCGCCAGCAGCTTGGTCACAGGGTTCTACGAGCAGTACTTC.

The chain couples TRBV12-3 or TRBV12-4 to TRBJ1-1; D perhaps matches TRBD1 (5 bases). V was pared by 4 bases and J by 1 base, with 16 bases between. CDR3 length: 16 amino acids. CDR3 amino acids: CASSSPGLTGNTEAFF. CDR3 DNA: TGTGCCAGCAGTTCCCCGGGGCTGACGGGGAACACTGAAGCTTTCTTT.

This clonotype has ten or more counts. The chain links TRBV18 to TRBJ1-1, with 9 nucleotides matching TRBD1. The CDR3 is 13 residues long. Germline V gene lookup returns CDR1 KGHSH and CDR2 LQKENI. The CDR3 is CKGQGGLGTEAFF. The CDR3 DNA reads as TGTAAGGGACAGGGTGGATTGGGCACTGAAGCTTTCTTT. Complete variable domain (other parts from reference TRBV18 and TRBJ1-1): NAGVMQNPRHLVRRRGQEARLRCSPMKGHSHVYWYRQLPEEGLKFMVYLQKENIIDESGMPKERFSAEFPKEGPSILRIQQVVRGDSAAYFCKGQGGLGTEAFFGQGTRLTVV.

The sample holds a few counts of this clonotype. The V call is TRBV6-1, the J call TRBJ1-2, with D hard to call. V was shortened by 5 bases and J by 0 bases, with 4 bases between the two germline ends. This CDR3 region has 12 residues. Germline V lookup: CDR1 MNHNS, CDR2 SASEGT. This CDR3 is CASSSSNYGYTF. The CDR3 DNA reads as TGTGCCAGCAGTTCCTCTAACTATGGCTACACCTTC.

The sample holds many counts of this clonotype. The gene calls are TRBV3-1 and TRBJ2-1; D unresolved. CDR1 is LGHDT and CDR2 is YNNKEL in the germline V gene (reference sequence). CDR3 length equals 12 residues. V lost 0 bases, J lost 8 bases, and 5 bases lay in between. CDR3 DNA sequence: TGTGCCAGCAGCCAAGATAGGTATGAGCAGTTCTTC. This codes for CASSQDRYEQFF.

This clonotype was seen repeatedly, ten times or more. The chain carries TRBV28 and TRBJ1-2, with TRBD1 matching 7 bases. The V and J ends lost 5 bases and 5 bases, in that order; junction bases with no gene match: 14. Germline V gene sequence: CDR1 MDHEN, CDR2 SYDVKM. This CDR3 has 16 residues. The CDR3 DNA reads TGTGCCAGCAGTCCAACCCGACAGGGATCGGGGTATGGCTACACCTTC. It codes for CASSPTRQGSGYGYTF.

This clonotype was counted many times. V is TRBV3-1 and J is TRBJ1-6, with a tentative D call TRBD1 (6 bases). Germline V gene sequence: CDR1 LGHDT, CDR2 YNNKEL (reference sequence). This CDR3 spans 14 amino acids. V was cut by 1 base and J by 6 bases, with 7 bases left in between. CDR3 bases: TGTGCCAGCAGCCAAGGACAGGTTAATTCACCCCTCCACTTT. Translation gives CASSQGQVNSPLHF.

This clonotype was counted between two and nine times. The junction shows a germline mismatch at one end, possibly a read error. The chain combines TRBV6-1 with TRBJ1-6; D may be TRBD1 (5 bases). The CDR3 spans 16 residues. Germline assignment: CDR1 MNHNS and CDR2 SASEGT. In nucleotides, the CDR3 is TGTGCCAGCAACCCTACGTCAGGGTCCTCTAATTCACCCCTCCACTTT. This encodes CASNPTSGSSNSPLHF.

This rearrangement joins TRBV10-3 to TRBJ2-2; D gene unclear. Germline V gene lookup returns CDR1 ENHRY and CDR2 SYGVKD. The CDR3 has 15 residues. The ends were cut back, 7 bases at V and 7 bases at J, with 19 bases in the middle. The CDR3 DNA reads TGTGCCATCAAGGGTTGGGATGGAGATGACGGGGAGCTGTTTTTT. Translated: CAIKGWDGDDGELFF.

The chain joins TRBV5-6 to TRBJ1-2, with D possibly being TRBD1 (5 bases). Trimming pared 0 bases from V and 4 bases from J, leaving 22 bases between. The CDR3 runs 18 residues. Germline lookup yields CDR1 SGHDT and CDR2 YYEEEE. The CDR3: CASSLGPWGGTSIYGYTF. The CDR3 nucleotides read TGTGCCAGCAGCTTGGGTCCCTGGGGAGGGACGTCTATCTATGGCTACACCTTC.

This clonotype was recorded only once. The chain recombines TRBV28 with TRBJ2-5; D may be TRBD1 (6 bases). Germline CDR1 is MDHEN and CDR2 is SYDVKM. Deletions cut 5 bases from V and 6 bases from J, with 19 bases between. The CDR3 runs to 15 residues. The CDR3 loop is CASSPYPFDRQTQYF. CDR3 in DNA: TGTGCCAGCAGTCCCTATCCGTTTGACAGGCAGACCCAGTACTTC.

Concerning this clonotype: At one of its ends the junction is not consistent with the germline gene, which may arise from a read error. The V and J genes are TRBV16 and TRBJ1-2, with 9 positions matching TRBD1. Germline CDR1 KGHSY, CDR2 FQNENV. The length of the CDR3 is 15 residues. The CDR3 protein is CAGSQERTGAYGYTF. CDR3 DNA: TGTGCCGGCAGCCAAGAGCGGACAGGGGCGTATGGCTACACCTTC.

This clonotype showed up many times. This chain uses TRBV7-6 with TRBJ1-4; D is unclear. Deletions cut 0 bases from V and 3 bases from J, with 11 bases between. The V gene's germline CDR1 is SGHVS and CDR2 FNYEAQ. The CDR3 is 16 amino acids. CDR3 loop: CASSLAPANPNEKLFF. In DNA form, the CDR3 reads TGTGCCAGCAGCTTAGCGCCCGCCAATCCTAATGAAAAACTGTTTTTT.

This clonotype was seen a handful of times. This chain uses TRBV10-2 with TRBJ2-7, with 7 bases identical to TRBD1. CDR1 is WSHSY, CDR2 SAAADI, per germline. Trimming at V came to 8 bases and at J to 1 base, leaving 8 bases not matched to a gene. The CDR3 is made up of 14 amino acids. The DNA of the CDR3 is TGCGCCAGCTCCCCCGGGACAGTTTCCTACGAGCAGTACTTC. Its protein product is CASSPGTVSYEQYF.

Only a few counts were recorded for this clonotype. The rearrangement links TRBV6-1 to TRBJ2-3; 7 positions agree with TRBD1. The CDR3 has 15 residues. Germline V gives CDR1 MNHNS, CDR2 SASEGT. J lost 5 bases, V lost 1 base, and 6 bases had no gene match. CDR3 sequence: CASSEGQGTGDTQYF. The CDR3 region has the DNA TGTGCCAGCAGTGAAGGACAGGGCACGGGAGATACGCAGTATTTT.